The following is a T cell receptor (beta chain) sequence with its context. Its specificity is unknown. These data originate in a study of cytomegalovirus exposure and HLA in healthy donors. Trimming removed 8 bases at V and 3 bases at J, with 8 bases between. The CDR3 covers 12 residues. Germline V gene data show CDR1 as LGHNA and CDR2 as YNFKEQ. The PCR employed 60 Vbeta primers together with 13 Jbeta primers. Some clones are missing from TCRdb's copy, which holds only in-frame ones; the method was immunoSEQ multiplex PCR. Seen here are roughly 140,000 clones, 50% to 75% observed once, and the top ten hold 3%. Study-wide results and limits: Reports described diagnosis of cytomegalovirus status by the classifier as highly specific and sensitive. The study found most TCR sequences rare, yet found some public TCRs in many donors.

Sequenced: PBMCs. This receptor was taken from a woman aged 25 to 39 in good health and CMV-seropositive. This sequence joins TRBV4-2 and TRBJ2-1; the D is unclear. The CDR3 sequence is CASQLDYNEQFF. Here the CDR3 DNA reads TGTGCCAGCCAACTCGACTACAATGAGCAGTTCTTC.